This TCR beta chain derives from a study of cytomegalovirus exposure and HLA in healthy donors. The V and J ends lost 0 bases and 5 bases, in that order; junction bases with no gene match: 7. The CDR3 extends over 15 amino acids. The germline V gene encodes CDR1 SGDLS and CDR2 YYNGEE. The PCR employed 60 Vbeta primers together with 13 Jbeta primers. The method was immunoSEQ multiplex PCR; TCRdb's version includes in-frame clones alone and lacks a portion of them. The table has about 150,000 clones, around 60% seen once. The table lists this clone with a count of one. The sequenced material came from PBMCs. The sequence derives from a woman aged 60 to 75 in good health and CMV-seropositive. The V call is TRBV9, the J call TRBJ1-2, with 7 bases fitting TRBD1. CDR3 DNA: TGTGCCAGCAGCGTAGCGACACAGGGGCCGTATGGCTACACCTTC. Protein product: CASSVATQGPYGYTF. Filled out from reference TRBV9 and TRBJ1-2, the complete variable domain reads DSGVTQTPKHLITATGQRVTLRCSPRSGDLSVYWYQQSLDQGLQFLIQYYNGEERAKGNILERFSAQQFPDLHSELNLSSLELGDSALYFCASSVATQGPYGYTFGSGTRLTVV.